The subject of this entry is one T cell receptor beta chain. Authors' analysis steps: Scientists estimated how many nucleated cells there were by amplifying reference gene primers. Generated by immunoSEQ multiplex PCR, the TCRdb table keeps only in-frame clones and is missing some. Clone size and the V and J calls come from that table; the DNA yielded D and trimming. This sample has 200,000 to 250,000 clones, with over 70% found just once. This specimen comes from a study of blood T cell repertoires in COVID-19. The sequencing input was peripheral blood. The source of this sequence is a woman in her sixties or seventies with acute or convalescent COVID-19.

CDR3 sequence: CASRNGGGRTDTQYF. Written as DNA, the CDR3 is TGTGCCAGTAGGAACGGGGGGGGACGGACAGATACGCAGTATTTT. The gene calls are TRBV19 and TRBJ2-3; 8 positions agree with TRBD2. V trimming: 6 bases; J trimming: 3 bases; junction bases outside the gene matches: 8. The CDR3 extends over 15 amino acids. Germline CDR1 is LNHDA and CDR2 is SQIVND (reference sequence).